Sequencing of this TCR beta chain was carried out in a study of blood T cell repertoires in COVID-19. Study-wide context: Acute-phase and convalescent COVID-19 samples originated in the United States, Italy and Spain. In each case, the material was cDNA or gDNA derived from T cells, B-cell-depleted T cells, or PBMCs.

Assignment of participants to cohorts was predicated upon participant-reported clinical history. Trimming took 5 bases from V and 3 from J; bases not matched to a gene: 6. From germline, CDR1 is SGHTA and CDR2 FQGNSA. This CDR3 has 15 residues. In the source study's methods: It was from reference gene primer amplification that nucleated cell counts were estimated. Only in-frame clones appear in the TCRdb table, and some are missing; sequencing was by immunoSEQ multiplex PCR. D and trimming come from the DNA, and the V and J calls and clone size come from that table. The sample includes 300,000 to 400,000 clones, 88% of them seen just once.

The TCR was taken from a woman younger than 35 who had recovered from COVID-19. The sample taken for sequencing was PBMCs or T cells enriched from blood (not recorded which). The chain is built from TRBV7-2 and TRBJ1-2; 10 nucleotides match TRBD1. Written as DNA, the CDR3 is TGTGCCAGCAGCCCTGACAGGGGGCGCCACTATGGCTACACCTTC. Translation gives CASSPDRGRHYGYTF. Based on the CDR3 plus reference TRBV7-2 and TRBJ1-2, the full variable domain is GAGVSQSPSNKVTEKGKDVELRCDPISGHTALYWYRQSLGQGLEFLIYFQGNSAPDKSGLPSDRFSAERTGGSVSTLTIQRTQQEDSAVYLCASSPDRGRHYGYTFGSGTRLTVV.